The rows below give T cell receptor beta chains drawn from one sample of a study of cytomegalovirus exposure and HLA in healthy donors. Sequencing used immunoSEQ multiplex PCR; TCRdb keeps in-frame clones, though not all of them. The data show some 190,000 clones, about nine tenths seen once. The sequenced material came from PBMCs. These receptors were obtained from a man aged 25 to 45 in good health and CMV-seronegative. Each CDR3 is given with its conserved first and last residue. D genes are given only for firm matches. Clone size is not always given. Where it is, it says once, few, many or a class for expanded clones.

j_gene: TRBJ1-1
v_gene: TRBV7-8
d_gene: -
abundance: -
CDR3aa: CASSLARGSTEAFF
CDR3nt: TGTGCCAGCAGCTTAGCCAGGGGCAGCACTGAAGCTTTCTTT

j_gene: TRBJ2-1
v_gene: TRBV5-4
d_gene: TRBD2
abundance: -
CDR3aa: CASSAGTSGYNEQFF
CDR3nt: TGTGCCAGCAGCGCCGGGACTAGCGGTTACAATGAGCAGTTCTTC

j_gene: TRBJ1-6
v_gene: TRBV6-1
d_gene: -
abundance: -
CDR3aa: CASMEQGGNSPLHF
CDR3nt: TGTGCCAGCATGGAACAGGGTGGTAATTCACCCCTCCACTTT

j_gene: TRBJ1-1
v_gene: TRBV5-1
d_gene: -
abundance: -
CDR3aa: CASSFNDWEGEAFF
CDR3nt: TGCGCCAGCAGCTTTAACGACTGGGAGGGTGAAGCTTTCTTT

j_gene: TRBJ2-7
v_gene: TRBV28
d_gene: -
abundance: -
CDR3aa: CASSFGGRGVLYEQYF
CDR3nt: TGTGCCAGCAGTTTCGGTGGCAGGGGCGTCCTCTACGAGCAGTACTTC

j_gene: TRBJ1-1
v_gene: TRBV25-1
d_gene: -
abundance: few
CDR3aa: CASSPGGVEAFF
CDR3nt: TGTGCCAGCAGTCCAGGAGGAGTTGAAGCTTTCTTT

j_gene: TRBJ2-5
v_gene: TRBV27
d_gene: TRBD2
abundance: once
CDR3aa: CASSFLSGVQETQYF
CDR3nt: TGTGCCAGCAGTTTTCTTAGCGGGGTACAAGAGACCCAGTACTTC

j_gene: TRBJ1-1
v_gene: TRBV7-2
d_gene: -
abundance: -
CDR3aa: CASSLQLGNTEAFF
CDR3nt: TGTGCCAGCAGCTTACAGTTGGGCAACACTGAAGCTTTCTTT

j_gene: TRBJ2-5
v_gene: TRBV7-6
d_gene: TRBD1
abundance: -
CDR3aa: CASSLLGTGKETQYF
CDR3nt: TGTGCCAGCAGCCTACTAGGGACAGGGAAGGAGACCCAGTACTTC

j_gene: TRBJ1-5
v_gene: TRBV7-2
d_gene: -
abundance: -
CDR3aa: CASSFFSYRENSNQPQHF
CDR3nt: TGTGCCAGCAGCTTTTTCTCTTACAGGGAAAATAGCAATCAGCCCCAGCATTTT

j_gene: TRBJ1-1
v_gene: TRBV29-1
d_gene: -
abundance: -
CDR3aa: CSVEDLLGGRAFF
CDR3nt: TGCAGCGTTGAAGATCTTCTCGGGGGTAGAGCTTTCTTT

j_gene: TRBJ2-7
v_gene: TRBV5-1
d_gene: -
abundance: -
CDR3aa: CASSSGQISYEQYF
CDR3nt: TGCGCCAGCTCTTCAGGGCAAATCTCCTACGAGCAGTACTTC

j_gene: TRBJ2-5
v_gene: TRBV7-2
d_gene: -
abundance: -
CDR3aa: CASSLDRRETQYF
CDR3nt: TGTGCCAGCAGCTTAGACAGGCGGGAGACCCAGTACTTC

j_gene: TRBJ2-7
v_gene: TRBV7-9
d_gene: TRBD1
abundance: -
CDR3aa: CASSPRDSFSYEQYF
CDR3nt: TGTGCCAGCAGCCCACGGGACAGCTTCTCCTACGAGCAGTACTTC

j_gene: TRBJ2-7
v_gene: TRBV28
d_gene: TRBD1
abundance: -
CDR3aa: CASSFRGGVSYEQYF
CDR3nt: TGTGCCAGCAGTTTCCGAGGGGGCGTCTCCTACGAGCAGTACTTC

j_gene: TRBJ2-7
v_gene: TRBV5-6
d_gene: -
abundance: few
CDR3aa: CASSLGSVYEQYF
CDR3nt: TGTGCCAGCAGCTTGGGTTCAGTCTACGAGCAGTACTTC

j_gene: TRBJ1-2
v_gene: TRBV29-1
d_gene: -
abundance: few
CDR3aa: CSVEDLQGITSGYTF
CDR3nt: TGCAGCGTTGAAGATCTCCAGGGGATTACGAGTGGCTACACCTTC